This entry describes one T cell receptor beta chain. This entry comes from a study of T cell responses to AZD1222 COVID-19 vaccine. Clones were sequenced by immunoSEQ multiplex PCR, and TCRdb holds only the in-frame ones, with some missing. Of 120,000 to 150,000 clones in the sample, approximately 90% were seen once. The germline gives CDR1 MNHEY, CDR2 SMNVEV (reference sequence). The length of the CDR3 is 15 residues. V lost 2 bases and J lost 4, with 12 bases in between. The chain joins TRBV27 to TRBJ2-1; D gene ambiguous. This specimen was peripheral blood, taken on day 0 of AZD1222 vaccination. The TCR was taken from an adult in good health. The CDR3 DNA reads as TGTGCCAGCAGTTTAGCGGACCCCGAGTACAATGAGCAGTTCTTC. Its translation is CASSLADPEYNEQFF.